Following are 5 T cell receptor beta chains from one sample sequenced in a study of blood T cell repertoires in COVID-19. Only in-frame clones appear in the TCRdb table, and some are missing; sequencing was by immunoSEQ multiplex PCR. The sample shows roughly 200,000 clones, about 88% of them seen only once. Material for sequencing was peripheral blood. The source of these receptors is a man aged 18 to 30 with active or convalescent COVID-19.

V usage is TRBV6-1 and J usage is TRBJ1-2, with a possible D match to TRBD1 (5 bases). The germline CDR1 and CDR2 sequences are MNHNS and SASEGT. This CDR3 contains 15 residues. V was clipped by 3 bases and J by 2 bases, with 13 bases between them. In DNA form, the CDR3 reads TGTGCCAGCAGTGATCCGGGACTCACAAACTATGGCTACACCTTC. Translated, it gives CASSDPGLTNYGYTF.

The CDR3 coding sequence is TGTGCCAGCTCACCGGAGACTACCTACGAGCAGTACTTC. Amino acids: CASSPETTYEQYF. The chain joins TRBV18 to TRBJ2-7, with D perhaps matching TRBD2 (5 bases). V was clipped by 3 bases and J by 2 bases, with 8 bases between them. This CDR3 is built from 13 residues. From germline, CDR1 is KGHSH and CDR2 LQKENI.

V usage is TRBV7-8 and J usage is TRBJ2-7; D may be TRBD1 (5 bases). V lost 5 bases, J lost 5 bases, and 13 bases lay in between. The germline gives CDR1 SGHVS, CDR2 FQNEAQ. There are 13 residues in the CDR3. CDR3 DNA sequence: TGTGCCAGCAGCCCGCGGCCGACAGACGAGCAGTACTTC. Its protein is CASSPRPTDEQYF.

This clone was found a few times. The chain is built from TRBV6-2 or TRBV6-3 and TRBJ2-1, with 10 nucleotides matching TRBD1. The CDR3 has 19 amino acids. Trimming at V came to 4 bases and at J to 10 bases, leaving 22 bases not matched to a gene. Germline V gene lookup returns CDR1 MNHEY and CDR2 SVGEGT. The CDR3 DNA reads as TGTGCCAGCAGTTTCCCATGGTGGCACGACAGGGGGCGTGTTGGCGAGCAGTTCTTC. It specifies CASSFPWWHDRGRVGEQFF.

The V call is TRBV3-1 (or the pseudogene TRBV3-2), the J call TRBJ2-3; the D gene is possibly TRBD2 (5 bases). The V and J ends lost 1 base and 4 bases respectively, with 21 bases between them. The CDR3 has 18 residues. The V gene's germline CDR1 is LGHDT and CDR2 YNNKEL (reference sequence). CDR3 DNA sequence: TGTGCCAGCAGCCAAGCACTGCCAAGGGCCATCGGGGCAGATACGCAGTATTTT. This gives the protein CASSQALPRAIGADTQYF.